Listed below are T cell receptor beta chains from one sample, sequenced in a study of siplizumab effects on memory and regulatory T cells. Measured with immunoSEQ multiplex PCR; TCRdb has only the in-frame clones, and not every one. The table includes about 100,000 clones, 90% to 95% detected once. What was sequenced was Tregs sorted from blood. The receptors come from a human donor in good health. The CDR3 runs from the conserved cysteine through the conserved F or W. The D gene is left open where the match is weak. Not every row has a clone size; where given, it reads once, few, many or a size class.

clone size	D gene	V gene	CDR3 length	J gene	CDR3 protein	CDR3 DNA
.	.	TRBV10-3	16	TRBJ1-4	CAISRRQPITNEKLFF	TGTGCCATCAGCAGGCGGCAGCCTATAACTAATGAAAAACTGTTTTTT
once	TRBD1	TRBV18	16	TRBJ1-6	CASSYTGTGSNSPLHF	TGTGCCAGCTCATACACCGGGACAGGGAGTAATTCACCCCTCCACTTT
.	.	TRBV27	14	TRBJ1-6	CASSLRDGGRTLHF	TGTGCCAGCAGTCTTCGGGACGGCGGTCGGACCCTCCACTTT
.	TRBD2	TRBV14	17	TRBJ2-3	CASSQPWTSGNTDTQYF	TGTGCCAGCAGCCAACCTTGGACTAGCGGGAACACAGATACGCAGTATTTT
.	.	TRBV6-1	14	TRBJ2-1	CASSEAPQGYEQFF	TGTGCCAGCAGTGAAGCCCCCCAAGGATATGAGCAGTTCTTC
.	TRBD2	TRBV27	16	TRBJ2-1	CASSLSGLAGGYEQFF	TGTGCCAGCAGTTTATCAGGACTAGCGGGAGGCTATGAGCAGTTCTTC
.	.	TRBV29-1	15	TRBJ2-7	CSVGGLRQAAYEQYF	TGCAGCGTTGGGGGTTTGAGACAGGCCGCCTACGAGCAGTACTTC
.	.	TRBV5-6	15	TRBJ2-3	CASSLDGTITDTQYF	TGTGCCAGCAGCTTGGACGGAACTATCACAGATACGCAGTATTTT
.	.	TRBV10-3	15	TRBJ1-5	CATQTGRGINQPQHF	TGTGCCACACAAACGGGGCGGGGGATCAATCAGCCCCAGCATTTT
.	TRBD1	TRBV5-1	13	TRBJ2-3	CASTGQATDTQYF	TGCGCCAGCACGGGACAGGCCACAGATACGCAGTATTTT
.	.	TRBV6-6	15	TRBJ2-7	CASSYLGRDGYEQYF	TGTGCCAGCAGTTACCTAGGCAGAGACGGGTACGAGCAGTACTTC
.	.	TRBV2	15	TRBJ1-6	CASSDGGTYNSPLHF	TGTGCCAGCAGTGACGGGGGGACTTATAATTCACCCCTCCACTTT
.	TRBD1	TRBV6-1	15	TRBJ2-7	CASSEGGQGWYEQYF	TGTGCCAGCAGTGAGGGAGGACAGGGGTGGTACGAGCAGTACTTC
.	.	TRBV18	17	TRBJ1-1	CASSALRAQGGDTEAFF	TGTGCCAGCTCAGCCCTCAGGGCTCAGGGAGGGGACACTGAAGCTTTCTTT
.	.	TRBV7-9	14	TRBJ1-4	CASSTGATNEKLFF	TGTGCCAGCAGCACGGGTGCAACTAATGAAAAACTGTTTTTT
.	.	TRBV28	15	TRBJ2-1	CASSFYATRVSGQFF	TGTGCCAGCAGTTTCTACGCGACCCGCGTAAGTGGGCAGTTCTTC
once	.	TRBV30	12	TRBJ2-7	CAWRRAAYEQYF	TGTGCCTGGAGAAGGGCGGCCTACGAGCAGTACTTC
once	.	TRBV19	13	TRBJ1-1	CASSTISNTEAFF	TGTGCCAGTAGTACTATTTCGAACACTGAAGCTTTCTTT
few	.	TRBV14	13	TRBJ2-3	CASSQGTVNTQYF	TGTGCCAGCAGCCAAGGAACGGTGAATACGCAGTATTTT
.	.	TRBV27	13	TRBJ2-5	CASRPVARKTQYF	TGTGCCAGCAGGCCCGTGGCTCGTAAGACCCAGTACTTC
.	.	TRBV5-6	16	TRBJ1-5	CASSLKKGRYNQPQHF	TGTGCCAGCAGCTTGAAAAAGGGACGGTACAATCAGCCCCAGCATTTT
.	.	TRBV19	20	TRBJ1-5	CASSITWTLGGLWSNQPQHF	TGTGCCAGTAGTATAACCTGGACACTTGGGGGGCTTTGGAGCAATCAGCCCCAGCATTTT
.	.	TRBV7-9	15	TRBJ1-4	CASSSRQAPNEKLFF	TGTGCCAGCAGCTCGAGACAGGCGCCAAATGAAAAACTGTTTTTT
.	TRBD2	TRBV5-1	18	TRBJ2-1	CASSLAWTSGSPLNEQFF	TGCGCCAGCAGCTTGGCCTGGACTAGCGGGAGCCCCCTCAATGAGCAGTTCTTC
.	.	TRBV29-1	12	TRBJ1-2	CSVGQTIYGYTF	TGCAGCGTTGGGCAAACCATCTATGGCTACACCTTC
.	.	TRBV5-1	15	TRBJ1-5	CASSLAGNSNQPQHF	TGCGCCAGCAGCTTGGCGGGTAATAGCAATCAGCCCCAGCATTTT
few	.	TRBV10-1	13	TRBJ1-1	CASTGSLNTEAFF	TGCGCCAGCACCGGGAGTTTGAACACTGAAGCTTTCTTT